Sequencing of this TCR beta chain was carried out in a study of CD8 T cells in Susac syndrome. Study summary: There were over five sequenced Susac syndrome patients with active disease and about 8 in remission. Patients with Susac syndrome were therapy-naive, treated with corticosteroids, or treated with intravenous immunoglobulin alone when blood was collected. Findings of the study overall: Total CD8+ and CD8+ TEMRA repertoires contained 15 to 20 and five Susac-specific public clones, respectively.

Germline-derived CDR1 and CDR2 are DFQATT and SNEGSKA (reference sequence). This CDR3 comprises 15 residues. V was pared by 0 bases and J by 1 base, with 4 bases of the junction left unmatched. An amount of RNA that ranged from 0.5 to 1 ug was reverse transcribed with random hexamers. Across 54 Vbeta and 13 Jbeta, TCR beta CDR3 was amplified with immunoSEQ multiplex PCR. MiXCR was run by TCRdb on the immunoSEQ multiplex PCR reads, yielding one entry per CDR3 protein. Counted here are around 80,000 distinct CDR3 sequences, approximately 94% occurring once; the ten biggest clones make up 0.35% to 0.5%. On this clonotype itself: Its antigen is unknown.

The rearrangement joins TRBV20-1 to TRBJ1-1, with 8 bases aligning to TRBD1. Sequencing used CD8+ T cells from PBMCs. The TCR sequence derives from a human donor with Susac syndrome. The CDR3 nucleotides read TGCAGTGCTAGAGATCTAGACAGGGGGAACACTGAAGCTTTCTTT. Its protein product is CSARDLDRGNTEAFF.